The present entry profiles one TCR beta chain with its context. Its cognate antigen has yet to be identified. No base quality values were provided; no much bigger clone lies one nucleotide off. This record comes from a study of T cells in Graves' hyperthyroidism and ophthalmopathy (dated by TCRdb to the late 2010s). Broadly, across the study: Peripheral blood samples were taken at the time of initial diagnosis, prior to any treatment. To identify distinguishing TCR V-J signatures, a discovery cohort of about a hundred patients was used, comprising under 45 with Graves' ophthalmopathy and 57 with stable Graves' hyperthyroidism. Prospective prediction of ophthalmopathy was tested in an independent validation cohort consisting of fewer than 20 hyperthyroidism patients and some 15 patients who later progressed to ophthalmopathy. The 85 to 100 discovery patients were divided at random into training and test sets in a 7:3 ratio. In several Graves' hyperthyroidism patients, the study also compared T-cell repertoires from thyroid tissue with T-cell repertoires from blood. Following sampling, methimazole starting at 30 mg daily was given to hyperthyroidism patients, and high-dose intravenous methylprednisolone was given to ophthalmopathy patients. The paper describes TCR Vbeta CDR3 sequencing of 135 peripheral blood samples, made up of 43 ophthalmopathy patients, approximately 76 hyperthyroidism patients and roughly 17 progressor patients.

What the work shows at the level of the full study, not this receptor alone: During validation, the model predicted progression to ophthalmopathy a median of approximately six months ahead of onset, with roughly 65% sensitivity and 72.22% specificity. Sample size was not statistically predetermined, and blinding of investigators to group allocation was not performed. Most expanded thyroid clonotypes (frequency above 0.001) were also detected in blood, a finding suggesting that blood repertoires may reflect thyroid immune responses. A 13 V-J signature model separated ophthalmopathy from stable hyperthyroidism, with approximately 87% sensitivity and about 81% specificity in cross-validation and 80%/75% in testing.

The hyperthyroidism patients were between 18 and 65 years old and newly diagnosed, with a disease duration of less than 2 months. Exclusion was applied to patients with uncontrolled infections, other autoimmune diseases, pregnancy or lactation. Diagnoses were established on the basis of clinical symptoms, serum thyroxine and TRAb, thyroid ultrasound, and orbital computed tomography. Blood from progressor patients was collected at the time of first diagnosis with hyperthyroidism, before any ophthalmopathy symptoms had appeared. Ficoll-Paque density gradient centrifugation was used to isolate PBMCs from about 10 ml of fresh peripheral blood. Progressor patients were first diagnosed with Graves' hyperthyroidism and then developed ophthalmopathy during follow-up. Total RNA was extracted using Trizol reagent, and RNA quality was assessed on an Agilent 2100 Bioanalyzer. CDR1 and CDR2 (SGHNT, YYREEE) derive from the germline V gene (reference sequence). The junction shows trimming of 0 bases on V and 0 bases on J, plus 12 bases between the germline ends. From the cysteine up to the phenylalanine, the CDR3 has a length of 16 residues. Of the read, only the CDR3 DNA is kept; its 48 bases are in frame from base 1.

Amplification of TCR beta CDR3 regions was carried out from RNA transcripts. For the first round of RT-PCR on the TCR CDR3, the HTBI primer set was used together with the Qiagen OneStep RT-PCR kit. A second multiplex PCR round built the libraries, followed by size selection and purification. Paired-end sequencing of the libraries was performed with 100 bp reads on an Illumina HiSeq2000. Under the source paper's analysis protocol: Raw data were processed with SOAPnuke, discarding reads with adapters, uncalled bases, mean Phred below 15, or no exact constant-primer or identifier match. COPE v1.2.5 was used to merge the high-quality paired reads, and each unique nucleotide sequence was defined as a clonotype. MiTCR v1.1 was used to align clonotypes to the IMGT TRBV, TRBD and TRBJ reference segments. Analysis was restricted to V-J combinations with a frequency above 0.0001, which covered 99.2% of repertoires. The TCS score was defined as F50 (clonal expansion) divided by E x V (chaos), with BLOSUM62-based TCRdist calculated between CDR3 peptides within each V-J. Welch's t-statistics and random forest reduced around 520 V-J features to under 15, which were used in a naive Bayes classifier (R e1071). Through fastp at Q25 and MiXCR, TCRdb rebuilt clones from the public reads, retaining in-frame beta chains. Each CDR3 protein gets just one entry, which takes the most common genes and DNA from the rows behind it. Here the V and J calls rest on TCRdb's processing, not on the authors' analysis. A total of about 580,000 distinct CDR3 sequences appear in this sample, approximately 13% of them only once. The ten largest clonotypes hold under 7% of the sample.

This sequence originates from a woman younger than 45 with Graves' hyperthyroidism that later progressed to Graves' ophthalmopathy. Recombination joined TRBV5-4 with TRBJ2-5; a confident D gene designation cannot be given. Sequenced sample: blood. The nucleotides read TGTGCCAGCAGCTTGGTTGGCAGGCGGTACCAAGAGACCCAGTACTTC. The translation is CASSLVGRRYQETQYF.